These 5 T cell receptor beta chains originate from one sample sequenced in a study of OX40 agonist ivuxolimab in advanced cancers. Sequencing was performed with immunoSEQ multiplex PCR; in TCRdb, only in-frame clones are kept and a portion is missing. The sample yields some 55,000 clones, approximately 80% seen once. Sample: CD4+ or CD8+ T cells sorted from blood, taken in a trial of the OX40 agonist ivuxolimab. Source of these receptors: an adult with an advanced solid tumor such as melanoma, head and neck, liver or kidney cancer.

CDR3 region: CASSYSTGQPQHF. The CDR3 coding sequence is TGTGCCAGCAGTTACTCGACGGGGCAGCCCCAGCATTTT. The chain joins TRBV6-5 to TRBJ1-5; D is unclear. CDR3 length: 13 residues. Germline CDR1 is MNHEY and CDR2 is SVGAGI. V lost 0 bases and J 7 bases, leaving 7 bases between the germline ends.

The V gene is TRBV2, the J gene TRBJ1-4; the match to TRBD1 covers 8 bases. Germline CDR1 reads SNHLY; CDR2 reads FYNNEI. V shed 6 bases, J shed 3 bases, and the junction held 9 bases outside the gene matches. The CDR3 consists of 16 residues. The CDR3 region has the DNA TGTGCCAGCAGCCAACAGGGGGTACGCGCTAATGAAAAACTGTTTTTT. Amino acids: CASSQQGVRANEKLFF.

The chain employs TRBV6-6 and TRBJ2-2; D unclear. CDR1 MNHNY and CDR2 SVGAGI come from the germline V gene (reference sequence). The CDR3 runs to 14 residues. The V end was cut by 7 bases, the J end by 2 bases, with 11 bases between. The CDR3, as DNA: TGTGCCAGCACCCTTGGGGAAAACACCGGGGAGCTGTTTTTT. It specifies CASTLGENTGELFF.

This chain connects TRBV4-1 to TRBJ1-4, with D hard to call. Trimming stripped 0 bases from V and 10 bases from J, with 12 bases between. In germline, CDR1 is MGHRA, CDR2 YSYEKL. The CDR3 totals 14 residues. This CDR3 is CASSQERRTAKLFF. Here the CDR3 DNA reads TGCGCCAGCAGCCAAGAGAGGCGGACGGCAAAACTGTTTTTT.

Only one count was recorded for this clone. The gene calls are TRBV14 and TRBJ2-1; D gene uncertain. Germline V gives CDR1 SGHDN, CDR2 FVKESK. V was cut by 1 base and J by 13 bases, with 11 bases left in between. This CDR3 has 12 amino acids. CDR3 sequence (DNA): TGTGCCAGCAGCCAAGTAAGGGCACTCCAGTTCTTC. Its translation is CASSQVRALQFF.